The 21 T cell receptor beta chains listed next were all sequenced from one sample in a study of tumor and adjacent non-tumor tissue in lung cancer. This sample's RNA came from whole unsorted tissue. This non-tumor lung sample came from over 3 cm beyond the tumor edge. A modified ARM-PCR protocol with three rounds of nested PCR amplified TCRbeta. TCRdb called the multiplex PCR reads again in MiXCR, with one record for every CDR3 protein. Of over 80,000 distinct CDR3 sequences in the sample, around 76% were seen once. Sequencing was carried out using distant non-tumor lung tissue. These receptors were obtained from a woman aged 50 to 60 with non-small cell lung cancer.

This clonotype was found a few times. The junction does not match germline at one end; this may be a read error. The V call is TRBV5-5, the J call TRBJ2-6, with D perhaps TRBD1 (6 bases). The CDR3 extends over 20 amino acids. Per germline, CDR1 SGHKS and CDR2 YYEKEE (reference sequence). The CDR3 DNA reads as TGTGCCAGCAGCTTCTTTGCAACAGGGACATTCCTCTCTGGGGCCAGCGTCCTGACTTTC. Encoded protein: CASSFFATGTFLSGASVLTF. Drawing the rest from reference TRBV5-5 and TRBJ2-6, the complete variable domain is DAGVTQSPTHLIKTRGQQVTLRCSPISGHKSVSWYQQVLGQGPQFIFQYYEKEERGRGNFPDRFSARQFPNYSSELNVNALLLGDSALYLCASSFFATGTFLSGASVLTFGAGSRLTVL.

With respect to this clonotype: Relative to the germline gene, one junction end is altered; a read error may explain this. This chain connects TRBV4-1 to TRBJ1-5; D gene uncertain. Germline V gives CDR1 MGHRA, CDR2 YSYEKL. This CDR3 is built from 15 residues. CDR3 sequence: CASSQVPWSNQPQHF. Written as DNA, the CDR3 is TGCGCCAGTAGCCAAGTTCCCTGGAGCAATCAGCCCCAGCATTTT.

Worth noting for this clonotype: A read error may account for a junction end that differs from germline. The genes are TRBV11-2 and TRBJ1-2, with 9 bases identical to TRBD1. From germline, CDR1 is SGHAT and CDR2 FQNNGV. CDR3 length: 13 residues. CDR3 nucleotides: TGTGCCAGCAGCCTAGACAGGGGGGATAACTACACCTTC. It is translated as CASSLDRGDNYTF.

V is TRBV21-1 and J is TRBJ2-7; the listed D gene, TRBD2, was not tested against the DNA. TRBV21-1 is assigned pseudogene status. This CDR3 comprises 13 residues. CDR3 sequence (DNA): TGTGCCAGCAGCAAATGCGGGGTGAACGAGCAGTACTTC. This sequence encodes CASSKCGVNEQYF.

This clonotype appeared many times. The chain couples TRBV6-5 to TRBJ2-1; TRBD2 agrees at 10 bases. This CDR3 has 16 residues. CDR1 and CDR2 (germline): MNHEY, SVGAGI. V was clipped by 6 bases and J by 5 bases; unmatched bases: 10. Written as DNA, the CDR3 is TGTGCCAGCAGCTCCGAAGCGGGAGGGCCGCACAATGAGCAGTTCTTC. Amino acids: CASSSEAGGPHNEQFF.

This clonotype was seen a handful of times. The chain combines TRBV11-2 with TRBJ2-3; D gene unclear. This CDR3 region has 13 residues. V was trimmed by 1 base and J by 15 bases, leaving 17 bases between them. CDR1 SGHAT and CDR2 FQNNGV come from the germline V gene. CDR3 bases: TGTGCCAGCAGCTTAGGGTCGGAAGATATGCACTATTTT. It encodes CASSLGSEDMHYF.

Worth noting for this clonotype: At one end the junction does not follow the germline gene, possibly because of a read error. The chain has TRBV6-1 and TRBJ2-3; D call uncertain. This CDR3 is built from 10 residues. Looked up from germline, CDR1 is MNHNS and CDR2 is SASEGT. The CDR3 here is CASRHDTHYF. CDR3 sequence (DNA): TGTGCCAGCAGACACGATACGCATTATTTT.

This clonotype was observed a single time. A clone one base away is much larger, so this may be a read error. The chain is built from TRBV28 and TRBJ2-1; the D gene is possibly TRBD2 (5 bases). The germline V gene encodes CDR1 MDHEN and CDR2 SYDVKM. The CDR3 runs 12 residues. V was shortened by 5 bases and J by 8 bases, with 10 bases between the two germline ends. The DNA of the CDR3 is TGTGCCAGCAGTGTGCGGGTGTATGAGCAGTTCTTC. This encodes CASSVRVYEQFF. Full variable domain (outside the CDR3, taken from reference TRBV28 and TRBJ2-1): DVKVTQSSRYLVKRTGEKVFLECVQDMDHENMFWYRQDPGLGLRLIYFSYDVKMKEKGDIPEGYSVSREKKERFSLILESASTNQTSMYLCASSVRVYEQFFGPGTRLTVL.

This clonotype was counted once. A clone one base away is much larger, so this may be a read error. This chain connects TRBV20-1 to TRBJ2-5; possibly TRBD2 for D (5 bases). Germline values: CDR1 DFQATT, CDR2 SNEGSKA (reference sequence). This CDR3 has 14 residues. The CDR3, as DNA: TGCAGTGCTAACAGAGGGAACGAGCAAGAGGCCCACTACTTC. Its translation is CSANRGNEQEAHYF.

This clonotype has ten or more counts. The genes are TRBV6-5 and TRBJ2-7; a weak D match, TRBD1 (5 bases). From germline, CDR1 is MNHEY and CDR2 SVGAGI. This CDR3 region has 16 residues. Trimming cost V 0 bases and J 2 bases, with 14 bases left between them. In DNA form, the CDR3 reads TGTGCCAGCAGTTACTCGCTGACAACAGGCGCCTACGAGCAGTACTTC. Protein product: CASSYSLTTGAYEQYF.

This clonotype was counted between two and nine times. A much bigger clone sits one base away, suggesting this may be a read error. The chain is built from TRBV10-1 and TRBJ2-7, with D possibly being TRBD1 (6 bases). Germline V CDR1 and CDR2: WNHNN, SYGVQD (reference sequence). The V and J ends lost 2 bases and 3 bases respectively, with 17 bases between them. The CDR3 loop spans 16 amino acids. CDR3 nucleotide sequence: TGCGCCAGCAGTGAGACCCGAGGGGGATCCGTCTACGAGCAGTACTTC. It is translated as CASSETRGGSVYEQYF.

The chain links TRBV28 to TRBJ2-7; D might be TRBD1 (5 bases). V gave up 10 bases and J gave up 5 bases, with 15 bases separating them. The V gene's germline CDR1 is MDHEN and CDR2 SYDVKM. This CDR3 contains 12 residues. The CDR3 DNA reads TGTGCCAACAATTCAGACAGAGACGAGCAGTACTTC. Its translation: CANNSDRDEQYF.

This clonotype showed up just once. The junction differs from germline at one of its ends, possibly a read error. The J gene is TRBJ2-3, the V gene TRBV11-2; D could derive from TRBD1 or TRBD2 (7 bases each). The CDR3 contains 19 residues. In germline, CDR1 is SGHAT, CDR2 FQNNGV. CDR3: CASSIRLVGGKFGTDTQYF. The CDR3 nucleotides read TGTGCCAGCAGCATCAGACTAGTGGGAGGGAAATTCGGGACAGATACGCAATATTTT.

The V and J genes are TRBV30 and TRBJ1-3; TRBD1 might be the D (6 bases). Germline V gene sequence: CDR1 GTSNPN, CDR2 SVGIG (reference sequence). The CDR3 contains 12 residues. V was trimmed by 3 bases and J by 3 bases, leaving 6 bases between them. In nucleotides, the CDR3 is TGTGCCTGGAGGGACAGTGGAAACACCATATATTTT. It translates to CAWRDSGNTIYF.

A remark on this clonotype: Here the CDR3 omits its conserved ending phenylalanine or tryptophan, so a read error is the likely source. The rearrangement uses TRBV10-1 and TRBJ2-5; no clear D gene. This CDR3 is 12 amino acids long. CDR1 and CDR2 from the germline V gene are WNHNN and SYGVQD (reference sequence). CDR3 in amino acids: CARPTMREIQYL. CDR3 DNA sequence: TGCGCCAGACCCACAATGAGAGAGATCCAGTACTTG.

This clonotype was recorded many times. J is TRBJ1-2 and V is TRBV5-4; tentative D call: TRBD1 (6 bases). Trimming took off 5 bases at V and 2 bases at J, with 10 bases between the two ends. CDR1 SGHNT and CDR2 YYREEE come from the germline V gene (reference sequence). The CDR3 spans 13 residues. The CDR3 DNA reads TGTGCCAGCAGGTTAGGGGGGAACTATGGCTACACCTTC. It codes for CASRLGGNYGYTF.

This clonotype was recorded only once. A read error may account for a junction end that differs from germline. The J gene is TRBJ2-3, the V gene TRBV7-9; D is perhaps TRBD1 (6 bases). The CDR3 contains 15 residues. Germline lookup yields CDR1 SEHNR and CDR2 FQNEAQ (reference sequence). CDR3 region: CTSGRGTTITDTQYF. DNA of the CDR3: TGTACCAGCGGTAGGGGGACCACTATCACAGATACGCAGTATTTT.

To note about this clonotype: Compared with germline, one end of the junction differs, possibly owing to a read error. The chain combines TRBV28 with TRBJ1-1; D remains unclear. Germline V gene data show CDR1 as MDHEN and CDR2 as SYDVKM. CDR3 length: 11 residues. CDR3 amino acids: CASRWATEAFF. For the CDR3, the DNA is TGTGCCAGCCGTTGGGCCACTGAAGCCTTCTTT.

Of note for this clonotype: The missing conserved phenylalanine or tryptophan at the end of this CDR3 makes a read error likely. The chain has TRBV4-1 and TRBJ2-3; D gene unclear. In germline, CDR1 is MGHRA, CDR2 YSYEKL. The CDR3 loop spans 15 amino acids. The CDR3 protein is CVSSQDVARTDTQYL. The CDR3 DNA reads TGCGTCAGCAGCCAAGATGTCGCGAGGACAGATACGCAGTATCTT.

Comment on this clonotype: At one end the junction does not follow the germline gene, possibly because of a read error. The chain has TRBV11-2 and TRBJ2-3; D is unresolved. The CDR3 contains 15 residues. Per the germline V gene, CDR1 is SGHAT and CDR2 is FQNNGV. The CDR3 is CTSSLGPPEDHTQYF. CDR3 nucleotides: TGTACCAGCAGCTTAGGACCTCCAGAGGACCATACGCAGTATTTT.

A remark on this clonotype: One end of the junction is discordant with germline, which a read error may explain. J is TRBJ2-1 and V is TRBV6-2 or TRBV6-3; D ambiguous. The V gene's germline CDR1 is MNHEY and CDR2 SVGEGT. This CDR3 spans 13 amino acids. The CDR3: CTNSLAPYNEQFF. The CDR3 bases are TGCACCAACAGTTTAGCCCCTTACAATGAGCAGTTCTTC.